These 7 T cell receptor beta chains share one sample of origin, sequenced in a study of shared clonotypes between healthy human individuals. Profiling relied on immunoSEQ multiplex PCR, and the TCRdb table lists in-frame clones only, not all of them. The data show about 1 million clones, around 74% seen once. Sequences were obtained from memory CD4+ T cells sorted from blood. Subset here: CD45RA-negative fraction. The receptor source for this set is a man between 18 and 35 years old in good health.

The chain has TRBV7-9 and TRBJ2-5, with TRBD2 identical over 11 bases. The V and J ends lost 0 bases and 4 bases, in that order; junction bases with no gene match: 1. The CDR3 consists of 15 residues. Germline CDR1 and CDR2: SEHNR and FQNEAQ (reference sequence). CDR3 DNA sequence: TGTGCCAGCAGCTTAGCTAGCGGGGGGGCAGAGACCCAGTACTTC. This translates into CASSLASGGAETQYF. Based on the CDR3 plus reference TRBV7-9 and TRBJ2-5, the full variable domain is DTGVSQNPRHKITKRGQNVTFRCDPISEHNRLYWYRQTLGQGPEFLTYFQNEAQLEKSRLLSDRFSAERPKGSFSTLEIQRTEQGDSAMYLCASSLASGGAETQYFGPGTRLLVL.

The V call is TRBV6-1, the J call TRBJ2-7; 10 positions agree with TRBD2. Trimming cost V 6 bases and J 4 bases; bases outside gene matches: 9. Germline V gives CDR1 MNHNS, CDR2 SASEGT. This CDR3 contains 15 residues. The CDR3 DNA reads as TGTGCCAGCAGAGAGTCGCTAGCGGGAGAATACGAGCAGTACTTC. Encoded protein: CASRESLAGEYEQYF.

This clone was seen only a few times. The chain is built from TRBV21-1 and TRBJ1-1. TRBV21-1 is given as a pseudogene. There are 14 residues in the CDR3. The CDR3 spells CASSSGRVNTEAFF. CDR3 sequence (DNA): TGTGCCAGCAGCAGTGGACGGGTGAACACTGAAGCTTTCTTT.

This clone was detected once. The V call is TRBV9, the J call TRBJ2-3; D might be TRBD2 (6 bases). CDR3 length equals 14 residues. Trimming removed 5 bases from V and 4 bases from J, with 14 bases in between. Per germline, CDR1 SGDLS and CDR2 YYNGEE. CDR3 DNA sequence: TGTGCCAGCAGTCCACAAAGCGGGTCAGATACGCAGTATTTT. Amino acids: CASSPQSGSDTQYF.

V gene TRBV4-3 combines with J gene TRBJ2-3, with TRBD2 as a possible D gene (6 bases). V lost 0 bases to trimming and J lost 0 bases, with 16 bases between them. The CDR3 is 18 amino acids. In germline, CDR1 is LGHNA, CDR2 YSLEER. The CDR3 nucleotides read TGCGCCAGCAGCCAAGATCGGTACGGAGGGGCCAGCACAGATACGCAGTATTTT. Protein product: CASSQDRYGGASTDTQYF.

Ten or more counts support this clone. Other DNA sequences of this sample code for an identical CDR3. This chain uses TRBV29-1 with TRBJ1-1; 7 nucleotides align to TRBD1. Germline-derived CDR1 and CDR2 are SQVTM and ANQGSEA. V lost 4 bases to trimming and J lost 4 bases; unmatched junction nucleotides: 3. This CDR3 comprises 12 residues. CDR3 coding DNA: TGCAGCGTTGGCAGGGGGGGCACTGAAGCTTTCTTT. This codes for CSVGRGGTEAFF.

Comment on this clone: One end of the junction fails to match germline, which may point to a read error. The CDR3 region has the DNA TGTGCTAGCAGCGCCATGGGGGAGACCCAGTACTTC. The encoded protein is CASSAMGETQYF. The V and J genes are TRBV7-7 and TRBJ2-5; the D is unclear. The length of the CDR3 is 12 residues. Germline V gene sequence: CDR1 SSHAT, CDR2 FNYEAQ (reference sequence).